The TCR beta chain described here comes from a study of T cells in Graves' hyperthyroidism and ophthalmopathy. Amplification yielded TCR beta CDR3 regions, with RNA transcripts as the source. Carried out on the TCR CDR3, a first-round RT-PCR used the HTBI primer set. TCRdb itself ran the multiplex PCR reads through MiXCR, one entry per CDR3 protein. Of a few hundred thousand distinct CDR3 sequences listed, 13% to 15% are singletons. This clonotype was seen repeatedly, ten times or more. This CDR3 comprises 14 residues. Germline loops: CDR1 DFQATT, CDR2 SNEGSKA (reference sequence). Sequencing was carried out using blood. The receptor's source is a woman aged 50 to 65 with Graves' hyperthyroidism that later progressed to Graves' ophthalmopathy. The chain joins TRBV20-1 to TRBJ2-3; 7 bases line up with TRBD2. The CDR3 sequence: CSLLSRETADTQYF. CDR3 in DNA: TGCAGCTTACTTTCGCGGGAGACCGCAGATACGCAGTATTTT.